The 13 T cell receptor beta chains below all came from one sample that was sequenced in a study of T cells in narcolepsy. The table came from immunoSEQ multiplex PCR; TCRdb's copy has only in-frame clones and leaves some out. Of about 33,000 clones listed, 90% are singletons. The sample taken for sequencing was CD45RA- memory CD4+ T cells from PBMCs. Receptors originate from a human donor with narcolepsy.

DNA for the CDR3: TGCGCCAGCAGTGACCACCCCTATATAAATGATACGCAGTATTTT. The encoded protein is CASSDHPYINDTQYF. The chain employs TRBV10-2 and TRBJ2-3, with D unresolved. V was cut by 3 bases and J by 6 bases, with 16 bases left in between. The CDR3 is made up of 15 amino acids. In germline, CDR1 is WSHSY, CDR2 SAAADI.

The CDR3 DNA sequence: TGTGCCATCAAGCCGGGGACTAATGAAAAACTGTTTTTT. Its translation is CAIKPGTNEKLFF. The gene calls are TRBV10-3 and TRBJ1-4; D remains ambiguous. CDR3 length equals 13 residues. Germline-derived CDR1 and CDR2 are ENHRY and SYGVKD. Deletions cut 7 bases from V and 2 bases from J, with 8 bases between.

The chain has TRBV19 and TRBJ2-7; 14 bases align to TRBD2. The junction had 9 bases not matched to a gene; V was cut back by 6 bases and J by 2 bases. This CDR3 has 17 amino acids. CDR1 LNHDA and CDR2 SQIVND come from the germline V gene (reference sequence). The CDR3 here is CASSRTSGRRGTYEQYF. The CDR3 DNA is TGTGCCAGTAGCCGGACTAGCGGGAGGAGGGGTACCTACGAGCAGTACTTC.

The rearrangement links TRBV12-5 to TRBJ1-3; possible D gene TRBD1, 6 bases. The CDR3 contains 18 residues. Trimming cost V 0 bases and J 0 bases, with 15 bases left between them. CDR1 and CDR2 from the germline V gene are LGHNT and FRNRAP. CDR3 DNA: TGTGCTAGTGGTTTGGTACGGGGAGGGGGATTCTCTGGAAACACCATATATTTT. It specifies CASGLVRGGGFSGNTIYF. The whole variable domain, remainder taken from reference TRBV12-5 and TRBJ1-3, is DARVTQTPRHKVTEMGQEVTMRCQPILGHNTVFWYRQTMMQGLELLAYFRNRAPLDDSGMPKDRFSAEMPDATLATLKIQPSEPRDSAVYFCASGLVRGGGFSGNTIYFGEGSWLTVV.

The DNA for the CDR3 is TGTGCCAGCAGCTTAGTGGGGGACTATGGCTACACCTTC. Translated, it gives CASSLVGDYGYTF. The chain uses TRBV7-2 and TRBJ1-2, with a weak D call TRBD1 (5 bases). The CDR3 has 13 amino acids. In germline, CDR1 is SGHTA, CDR2 FQGNSA. V was cut by 1 base and J by 3 bases, with 6 bases left in between.

The chain combines TRBV19 with TRBJ1-5, with D maybe TRBD1 (5 bases). Germline V CDR1 and CDR2: LNHDA, SQIVND (reference sequence). CDR3 length equals 13 residues. With 0 bases removed from V and 6 bases from J, the gap between germline ends came to 6 bases. The CDR3 DNA is TGTGCCAGTAGTATAGACAGGGTTCAGCCCCAGCATTTT. This gives the protein CASSIDRVQPQHF.

The CDR3 spells CASSFYRGDGGYTF. DNA for the CDR3: TGTGCCAGCAGCTTTTACAGGGGGGATGGAGGCTACACCTTC. V gene TRBV5-4 combines with J gene TRBJ1-2, with TRBD1 matching 8 bases. The junction had 8 bases not matched to a gene; V was cut back by 2 bases and J by 8 bases. The CDR3 has 14 residues. Germline V CDR1 and CDR2: SGHNT, YYREEE (reference sequence).

V usage is TRBV9 and J usage is TRBJ2-3; the D gene is possibly TRBD2 (5 bases). V was cut by 2 bases and J by 1 base, with 8 bases left in between. Per germline, CDR1 SGDLS and CDR2 YYNGEE. CDR3 length: 14 amino acids. As DNA, the CDR3 is TGTGCCAGCAGCGTCACTAGGGGCACAGATACGCAGTATTTT. Protein product: CASSVTRGTDTQYF.

CDR3 in amino acids: CAWSVGQGILSGYTF. In DNA, the CDR3 is TGTGCCTGGAGTGTGGGACAGGGCATTCTGTCTGGCTACACCTTC. The rearrangement links TRBV30 to TRBJ1-2; TRBD1 matches 9 bases. This CDR3 comprises 15 residues. The V and J ends lost 0 bases and 7 bases, in that order; junction bases with no gene match: 9. The V gene's germline CDR1 is GTSNPN and CDR2 SVGIG (reference sequence).

The chain combines TRBV27 with TRBJ2-7; D remains unclear. The V end lost 3 bases, the J end lost 0 bases, and 12 bases lay between the germline ends. CDR3 length: 15 amino acids. Germline CDR1 reads MNHEY; CDR2 reads SMNVEV (reference sequence). The CDR3 region is CASSLMAWGSYEQYF. CDR3 in DNA: TGTGCCAGCAGTTTGATGGCTTGGGGCTCCTACGAGCAGTACTTC.

The chain combines TRBV19 with TRBJ1-2; D gene ambiguous. Germline V gene data show CDR1 as LNHDA and CDR2 as SQIVND (reference sequence). The CDR3 totals 14 residues. The V and J ends lost 2 bases and 0 bases respectively, with 7 bases between them. The CDR3 bases are TGTGCCAGTAGTATAAGGAGCTCTAACTATGGCTACACCTTC. This sequence encodes CASSIRSSNYGYTF.

CDR3 in DNA: TGTGCCATCAGTTTGGGACAGGGTTCCCCGGAGGGAAACACCATATATTTT. Translating it yields CAISLGQGSPEGNTIYF. V gene TRBV10-3 combines with J gene TRBJ1-3, with 9 bases identical to TRBD1. V lost 5 bases, J lost 4 bases, and 12 bases stayed unmatched. Germline V gives CDR1 ENHRY, CDR2 SYGVKD. The CDR3 extends over 17 amino acids.

This chain uses TRBV2 with TRBJ1-6; D is undetermined. The CDR3 runs to 15 residues. From germline, CDR1 is SNHLY and CDR2 FYNNEI. Trimming removed 1 base from V and 11 bases from J, with 15 bases in between. The CDR3 region is CASSEGTSAKAPLHF. The CDR3 DNA reads TGTGCCAGCAGTGAAGGGACCTCCGCCAAGGCACCCCTCCACTTT. The full variable domain, its missing parts supplied by reference TRBV2 and TRBJ1-6, is EPEVTQTPSHQVTQMGQEVILRCVPISNHLYFYWYRQILGQKVEFLVSFYNNEISEKSEIFDDQFSVERPDGSNFTLKIRSTKLEDSAMYFCASSEGTSAKAPLHFGNGTRLTVT.